This record covers a single T cell receptor (beta chain). Surgery without prior neoadjuvant therapy was the treatment of the selected pancreatic ductal adenocarcinoma patients. The table came from immunoSEQ multiplex PCR; TCRdb's copy has only in-frame clones and leaves some out. The repertoire has around 31,000 clones, around nine tenths of them found once; the top ten carry less than 2.5%. CDR3 length: 15 amino acids. V was pared by 3 bases and J by 2 bases, with 6 bases of the junction left unmatched. The germline V gene has CDR1 MNHEY and CDR2 SMNVEV (reference sequence). The data are from a study of T cells in pancreatic ductal adenocarcinoma.

The specimen sequenced was PBMCs. The origin of this receptor is a human donor with pancreatic ductal adenocarcinoma. V is TRBV27 and J is TRBJ2-5; 7 positions agree with TRBD2. In DNA, the CDR3 is TGTGCCAGCAGTTTTGCGGGAGCCCAACAAGAGACCCAGTACTTC. As protein: CASSFAGAQQETQYF.